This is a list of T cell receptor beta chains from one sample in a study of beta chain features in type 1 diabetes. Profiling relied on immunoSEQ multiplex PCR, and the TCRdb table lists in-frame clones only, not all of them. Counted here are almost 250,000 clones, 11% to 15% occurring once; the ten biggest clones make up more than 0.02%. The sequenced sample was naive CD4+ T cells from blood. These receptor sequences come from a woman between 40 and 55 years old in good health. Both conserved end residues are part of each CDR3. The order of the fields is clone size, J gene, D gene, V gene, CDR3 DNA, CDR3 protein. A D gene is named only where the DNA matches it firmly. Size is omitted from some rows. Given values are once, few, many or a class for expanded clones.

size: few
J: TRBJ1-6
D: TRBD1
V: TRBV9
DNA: TGTGCCAGCAGCGCGAGGACAGGTCCTTTTGGATCACCCCTCCACTTT
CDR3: CASSARTGPFGSPLHF

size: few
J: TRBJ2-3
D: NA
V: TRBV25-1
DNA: TGTGCCAGCAGTGAACCCCAGGCGAGGCGGGTGTATTTT
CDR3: CASSEPQARRVYF

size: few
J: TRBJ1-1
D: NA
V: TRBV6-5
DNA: TGTGCCAGCAGTTTCAACTATGGAACTGTCAATGAAGCTTTCTTT
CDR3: CASSFNYGTVNEAFF

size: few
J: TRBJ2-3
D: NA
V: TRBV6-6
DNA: TGTGCCAGCAGTTGGGGGGGCCTCACAGATACGCAGTATTTT
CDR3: CASSWGGLTDTQYF

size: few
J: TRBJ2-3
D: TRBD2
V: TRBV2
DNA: TGTGCCAGCAATTATCGGGGGGGGGATACGCAGTATTTT
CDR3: CASNYRGGDTQYF

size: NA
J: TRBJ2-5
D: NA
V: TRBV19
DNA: TGTGCCAGTAGTCCAGGGCCTTGGCAAGAGACCCAGTACTTC
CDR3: CASSPGPWQETQYF

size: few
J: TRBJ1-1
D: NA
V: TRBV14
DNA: TGTGCCAGCAGCCAAACGGTGAACACTGAAGCTTTCTTT
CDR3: CASSQTVNTEAFF

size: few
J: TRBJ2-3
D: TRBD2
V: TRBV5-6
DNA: TGTGCCAGCAGCTTGGACGGAGCGGGGGGAGGGGCAGATACGCAGTATTTT
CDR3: CASSLDGAGGGADTQYF

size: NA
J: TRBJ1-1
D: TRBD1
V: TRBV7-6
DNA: TGTGCCAGCAGCTTAAGGGGGCGCAACACTGAAGCTTTCTTT
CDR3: CASSLRGRNTEAFF

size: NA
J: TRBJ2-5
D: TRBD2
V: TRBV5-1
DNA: TGCGCCAGCAGCTTGCGGCAGGCGAGCGGGGTGGGACAAGAGACCCAGTACTTC
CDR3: CASSLRQASGVGQETQYF

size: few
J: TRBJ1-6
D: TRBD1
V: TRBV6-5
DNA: TGTGCCAGCAGTTACTCGGGGCGGTCAGGGGGCTTCCCCCTCCACTTT
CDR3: CASSYSGRSGGFPLHF

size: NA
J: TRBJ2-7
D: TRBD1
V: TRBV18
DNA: TGTGCCAGCTCACCACCGTTCGCCACGGACAGGGGGTTAAGAAGGACCTACGAGCAGTACTTC
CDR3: CASSPPFATDRGLRRTYEQYF

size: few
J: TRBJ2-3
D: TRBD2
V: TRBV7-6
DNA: TGTGCCAGCAGCTTATCGGCTAGCGGATACACAGATACGCAGTATTTT
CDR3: CASSLSASGYTDTQYF

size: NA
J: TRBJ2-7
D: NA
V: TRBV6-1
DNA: TGTGCCAGCAGTGAAGCGATAGGCCCGTATCTAGCGAGCTCCTACGAGCAGTACTTC
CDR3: CASSEAIGPYLASSYEQYF

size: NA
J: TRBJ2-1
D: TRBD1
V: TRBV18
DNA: TGTGCCAGCTCACCGGACAGGGAAAATGAGCAGTTCTTC
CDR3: CASSPDRENEQFF

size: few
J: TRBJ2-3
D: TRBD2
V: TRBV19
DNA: TGTGCCAGTAGTATGGGCCGGTCTAGCGGGGGGACAGATACGCAGTATTTT
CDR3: CASSMGRSSGGTDTQYF

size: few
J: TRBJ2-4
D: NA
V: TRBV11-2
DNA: TGTGCCAGCAGCTCACCACTTAGGGAGACCAAAAACATTCAGTACTTC
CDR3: CASSSPLRETKNIQYF

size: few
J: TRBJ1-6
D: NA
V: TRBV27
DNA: TGTGCCAGCAGGCCCGTGGGAGAAGGGTCACCCCTCCACTTT
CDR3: CASRPVGEGSPLHF

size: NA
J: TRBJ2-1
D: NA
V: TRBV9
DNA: TGTGCCAGCAGCGTAGCAAGGAGCTCCTACAATGAGCAGTTCTTC
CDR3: CASSVARSSYNEQFF

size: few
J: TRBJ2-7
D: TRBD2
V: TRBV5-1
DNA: TGCGCCAGCAGCTTGGAGGTAGCGGGGTACTACGAGCAGTACTTC
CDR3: CASSLEVAGYYEQYF

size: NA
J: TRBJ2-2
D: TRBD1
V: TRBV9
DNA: TGTGCCAGCAGCGTAATGGGGACAGGTCACACCGGGGAGCTGTTTTTT
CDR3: CASSVMGTGHTGELFF

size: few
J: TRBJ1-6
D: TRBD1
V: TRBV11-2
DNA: TGTGCCAGCAGCCGCAACCTGGACAGGGGCAATTCACCCCTCCACTTT
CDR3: CASSRNLDRGNSPLHF

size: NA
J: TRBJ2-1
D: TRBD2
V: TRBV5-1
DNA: TGCGCCAGCAGCCCCGGACTAGCGGGGGTGAATGAGCAGTTCTTC
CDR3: CASSPGLAGVNEQFF

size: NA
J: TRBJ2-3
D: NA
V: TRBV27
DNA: TGTGCCAGCAAAAACCGACCAATCGGAGCTCTTAGCACAGATACGCAGTATTTT
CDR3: CASKNRPIGALSTDTQYF

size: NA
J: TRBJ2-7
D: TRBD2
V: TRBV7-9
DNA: TGTGCCAGCAGCTTAGGCGGGGGGAACTACGAGCAGTACTTC
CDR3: CASSLGGGNYEQYF

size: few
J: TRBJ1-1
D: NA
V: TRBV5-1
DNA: TGCGCCAGCAGCTTGAGCACAGGGAGCACTGAAGCTTTCTTT
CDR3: CASSLSTGSTEAFF

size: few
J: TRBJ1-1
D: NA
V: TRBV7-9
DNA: TGTGCCAGCAGCTTAGGTAGCGGGGCGAGGAACACTGAAGCTTTCTTT
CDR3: CASSLGSGARNTEAFF

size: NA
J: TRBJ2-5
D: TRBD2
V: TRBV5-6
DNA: TGTGCCAGCAGCTTAGGACTAGCTGAGACCCAGTACTTC
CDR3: CASSLGLAETQYF

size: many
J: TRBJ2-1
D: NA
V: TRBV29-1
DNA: TGCAGCCAAGGCGGTGCGAATGAGCAGTTCTTC
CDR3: CSQGGANEQFF

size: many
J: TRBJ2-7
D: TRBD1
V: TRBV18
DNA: TGTGCCAGCTCACAGGGACAGGGGGCCTACGAGCAGTACTTC
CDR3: CASSQGQGAYEQYF

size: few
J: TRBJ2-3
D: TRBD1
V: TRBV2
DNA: TGTGCCAGCAGTTACGGGACAGGCAGCACGCAGTATTTT
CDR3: CASSYGTGSTQYF

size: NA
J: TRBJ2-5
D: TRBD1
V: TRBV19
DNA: TGTGCCAGCAGGGGGCCGAAGACCCAGTACTTC
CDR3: CASRGPKTQYF

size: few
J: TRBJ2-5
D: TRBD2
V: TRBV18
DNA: TGTGCCAGCTCCCAGTACGGCGGGGGAGAGACCCAGTACTTC
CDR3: CASSQYGGGETQYF

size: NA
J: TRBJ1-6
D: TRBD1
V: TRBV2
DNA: TGTGCCAGCAGCCCTGACAGGGAAGGATATTCACCCCTCCACTTT
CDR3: CASSPDREGYSPLHF

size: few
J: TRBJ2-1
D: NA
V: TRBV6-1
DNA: TGTGCCAGCAGTGAAAGAGCGGGCAATGAGCAGTTCTTC
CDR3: CASSERAGNEQFF

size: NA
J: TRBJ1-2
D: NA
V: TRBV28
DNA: TGTGCCAGCAGTGCGCCGGGGTTGGGGTCCTATGGCTACACCTTC
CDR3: CASSAPGLGSYGYTF

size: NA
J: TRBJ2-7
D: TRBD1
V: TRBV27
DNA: TGTGCCAGCGGAGACAGGGGGGGACCCTACGAGCAGTACTTC
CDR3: CASGDRGGPYEQYF

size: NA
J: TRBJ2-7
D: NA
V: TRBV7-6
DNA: TGTGCCAGCAGCTTAGAGGAGGACGCGGCCTACGAGCAGTACTTC
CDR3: CASSLEEDAAYEQYF

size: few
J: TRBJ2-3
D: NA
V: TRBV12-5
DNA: TGTGCTAGTGGTGCCGGTGGAATAGTACGGGCAGATACGCAGTATTTT
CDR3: CASGAGGIVRADTQYF

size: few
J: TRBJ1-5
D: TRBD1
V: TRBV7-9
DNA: TGTGCCAGCAGCTTAGGGACAGGGGTTAGCAATCAGCCCCAGCATTTT
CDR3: CASSLGTGVSNQPQHF